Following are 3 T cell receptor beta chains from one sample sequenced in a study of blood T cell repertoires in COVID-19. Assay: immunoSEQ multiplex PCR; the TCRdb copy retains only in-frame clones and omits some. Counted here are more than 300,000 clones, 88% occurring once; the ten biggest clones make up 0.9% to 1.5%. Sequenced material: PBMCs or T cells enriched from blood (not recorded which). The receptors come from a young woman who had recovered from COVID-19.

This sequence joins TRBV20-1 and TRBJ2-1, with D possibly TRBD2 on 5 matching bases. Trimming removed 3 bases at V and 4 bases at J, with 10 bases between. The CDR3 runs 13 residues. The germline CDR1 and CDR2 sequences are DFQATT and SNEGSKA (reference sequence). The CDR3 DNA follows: TGCAGTGCTAGTGGCCCGGGGTACAATGAGCAGTTCTTC. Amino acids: CSASGPGYNEQFF.

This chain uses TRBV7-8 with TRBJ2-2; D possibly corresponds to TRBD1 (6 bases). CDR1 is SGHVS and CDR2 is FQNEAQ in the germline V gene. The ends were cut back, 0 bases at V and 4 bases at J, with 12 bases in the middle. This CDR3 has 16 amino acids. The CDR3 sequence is CASSLAPGHITGELFF. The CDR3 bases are TGTGCCAGCAGCTTAGCCCCGGGACACATCACCGGGGAGCTGTTTTTT.

The CDR3 sequence is CASSRGHLNTEAFF. The DNA of the CDR3 is TGTGCCAGCAGCCGAGGACACTTGAACACTGAAGCTTTCTTT. This chain links TRBV13 with TRBJ1-1, with a tentative D call TRBD1 (5 bases). Germline CDR1 PRHDT, CDR2 FYEKMQ (reference sequence). V shed 5 bases and J shed 0 bases, with 10 bases lying between them. The CDR3 is 14 residues long.